The T cell receptor (beta chain) under discussion was sequenced for a study of blood T cell repertoires in COVID-19 (dated by TCRdb to the early 2020s). With regard to the full study: The collaborator samples originated in the United States, Italy and Spain and spanned the acute and convalescent phases of COVID-19. The prospective study material was composed of cDNA or gDNA derived from T cells, B-cell-depleted T cells, or PBMCs. Deeply sampled blood TCRbeta repertoires from subjects exposed to, actively infected with, or recovered from COVID-19 were included in the dataset. The repertoires were made available in a free public database intended to serve as a resource for research on the immune response to SARS-CoV-2. Samples came from the ongoing ImmuneRACE study (first 160 participants) plus 1,254 subjects from 6 global collaborators. The sample metadata nearly always contained a de-identified subject ID, COVID-19 status, age in years and sex. Where available, HLA class I and class II types were obtained from metadata supplied by the sample provider rather than from assay-based typing. Study-wide conclusions, independent of this receptor: How much clinical and demographic metadata was included differed by source and by participant, and the metadata was provided uncurated.

Turning to this clone: Its antigen remains unidentified. No base qualities exist here, and no much larger clone lies one base off it.

Its CDR3 holds 15 amino acids, cysteine through phenylalanine. Only the CDR3 part of the read is kept: 45 bases, read in frame from the first base. CDR1 and CDR2 were assigned from the germline V gene as SGHRS and YFSETQ. V loses 0 bases of germline sequence and J loses 1 base, and the interval between the two ends is 11 bases. Whole blood was collected in K2EDTA tubes by collaborating institutions according to the institutions' own protocols. For TCRbeta analysis, collaborators shipped samples in one of three forms: frozen whole blood, isolated PBMCs, or DNA extracted from either of those sample types. The immunoSEQ Assay, a bias-controlled multiplex PCR, was used to amplify TCRbeta CDR3 regions from genomic DNA. Per the original workflow: The number of nucleated cells in each sample was estimated from the amplification of reference gene primers within the assay. To quantify the absolute abundance of each unique TCRbeta CDR3 rearrangement, sequence reads were collapsed and filtered. For each sample, productive Simpson clonality was calculated as the square root of Simpson's diversity index over productive rearrangements. Here the immuneACCESS table is served through TCRdb, limited to in-frame sequences with V and J called. Missing clones are a known gap in these copies; in checked studies unresolved V genes cover under half, and the rest lacks a known reason. V, J and clone size reflect that table, while D and trimming were determined from the DNA. This sample gives 100,000 to 150,000 clones in total; 80% to 90% of them show up just once. The top ten clones comprise about an eighth of the sample.

This receptor was taken from a human donor in a cohort sampled during active COVID-19. The receptor chain draws on TRBV5-1 and TRBJ2-7; D gene: possibly TRBD2, on 5 matching bases. Specimen: peripheral blood. The nucleotide sequence reads TGCGCCAGCAGCTTGGACGGGGTAGGGTCCTACGAGCAGTACTTC. Protein translation: CASSLDGVGSYEQYF.